This T cell receptor (beta chain) was sequenced for a study of post-analysis software for immune sequencing data. Whole-study context: As for disease course, relapsing-remitting, secondary progressive and progressive-relapsing multiple sclerosis were all included.

V was cut by 1 base and J by 6 bases, with 13 bases left in between. The length of the CDR3 is 14 residues. CDR1 SGDLS and CDR2 YYNGEE come from the germline V gene. A note on this clonotype: Its specificity is unknown.

Unique molecular identifiers were present in the TCR beta cDNA libraries. One entry per CDR3 protein results from TCRdb running MiXCR on the PCR reads. The sample yields about 810,000 distinct CDR3 sequences, about 57% seen once. Study conclusions and caveats: Diversity measured as normalized Chao1 was significantly lower in multiple sclerosis patients than in controls. Five or six TRBV segments appeared more often in patients than in controls, and TRBV5-6, TRBV5-1 and TRBV20-1 were among these.

The sequence derives from a girl aged 5-17 years with multiple sclerosis. The specimen sequenced was blood. The rearrangement joins TRBV9 to TRBJ1-2; no definite D call. CDR3 DNA sequence: TGTGCCAGCAGCGTAACACACGGGGAGAATGGCTACACCTTC. Its translation: CASSVTHGENGYTF.